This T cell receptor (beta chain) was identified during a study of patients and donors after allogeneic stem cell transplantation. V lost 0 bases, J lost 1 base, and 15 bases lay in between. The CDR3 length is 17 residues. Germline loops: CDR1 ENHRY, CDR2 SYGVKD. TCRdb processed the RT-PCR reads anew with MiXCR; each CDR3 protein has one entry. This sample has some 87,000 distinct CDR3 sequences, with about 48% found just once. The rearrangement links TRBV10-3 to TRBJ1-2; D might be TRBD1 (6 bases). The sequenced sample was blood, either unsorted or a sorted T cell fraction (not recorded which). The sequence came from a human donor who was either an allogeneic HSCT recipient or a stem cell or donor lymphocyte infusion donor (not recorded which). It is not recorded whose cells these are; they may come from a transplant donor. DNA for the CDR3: TGTGCCATCAGTGAGTCGCGGGGGGCCAATGGTAACTATGGCTACACCTTC. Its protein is CAISESRGANGNYGYTF.